Below, 11 T cell receptor beta chains from the same sample are listed, as sequenced in a study of T cell changes during pregnancy in multiple sclerosis. Libraries were prepared by immunoSEQ multiplex PCR; TCRdb keeps only in-frame clonotypes and omits some of them. This table holds around 31,000 clones, 90% found once. The specimen comprised CD8+ T cells from peripheral blood mononuclear cells, sampled in the second trimester of pregnancy. These receptors all come from a female donor with multiple sclerosis, enrolled in a pregnancy study.

This chain uses TRBV19 with TRBJ2-7; 12 nucleotides match TRBD2. Trimming took 6 bases from V and 5 from J; bases not matched to a gene: 11. This CDR3 has 16 residues. Germline V CDR1 and CDR2: LNHDA, SQIVND (reference sequence). In DNA, the CDR3 is TGTGCCAGTAGCCAGACCCCGACTAGCGGGAGCCACGAGCAGTACTTC. It encodes CASSQTPTSGSHEQYF.

The V and J genes are TRBV11-2 and TRBJ1-4, with TRBD1 matching 8 bases. V lost 2 bases and J lost 7; bases outside the gene matches: 6. CDR3 length: 15 amino acids. Germline assignment: CDR1 SGHAT and CDR2 FQNNGV. CDR3 nucleotide sequence: TGTGCCAGCAGCTTACAGGGGGCGTCGGGTGAAAAACTGTTTTTT. Protein sequence: CASSLQGASGEKLFF.

The chain has TRBV2 and TRBJ2-7; 9 bases map to TRBD1. Germline-derived CDR1 and CDR2 are SNHLY and FYNNEI. With 3 bases clipped from V and 0 bases from J, the junction kept 3 bases outside the gene matches. This CDR3 spans 15 amino acids. CDR3 coding DNA: TGTGCCAGCAGTGAGTCGGGACAGGGCTCCTACGAGCAGTACTTC. Protein product: CASSESGQGSYEQYF.

This clone was seen a handful of times. This chain uses TRBV29-1 with TRBJ2-7; 8 bases are shared with TRBD2. CDR3 size: 13 residues. Germline V gives CDR1 SQVTM, CDR2 ANQGSEA. J was trimmed by 4 bases and V by 5 bases; bases with no gene match: 7. CDR3 loop: CSVRLAIRYEQYF. DNA of the CDR3: TGCAGCGTTCGACTAGCGATCAGGTACGAGCAGTACTTC.

The chain employs TRBV15 and TRBJ2-7, with a possible D match to TRBD2 (6 bases). Germline CDR1 LNHNV, CDR2 YYDKDF (reference sequence). The CDR3 length is 10 residues. CDR3 loop: CAVGTGEQYF. The CDR3 DNA reads TGTGCTGTGGGGACTGGTGAGCAGTACTTC.

J is TRBJ2-3 and V is TRBV4-1, with D unclear. V lost 4 bases to trimming and J lost 3 bases, with 11 bases between them. The CDR3 sequence is 14 residues long. The germline gives CDR1 MGHRA, CDR2 YSYEKL. In DNA form, the CDR3 reads TGCGCCAGCAGCCCACCTCAGGCGACAGATACGCAGTATTTT. Protein product: CASSPPQATDTQYF.

The chain combines TRBV5-6 with TRBJ2-1; 11 nucleotides agree with TRBD2. The CDR3 covers 16 residues. CDR1 SGHDT and CDR2 YYEEEE come from the germline V gene. V lost 7 bases to trimming and J lost 7 bases; unmatched junction nucleotides: 13. The CDR3 reads CASSTGLAEIRNEQFF. CDR3 DNA sequence: TGTGCCAGCTCCACGGGACTAGCGGAGATTAGGAATGAGCAGTTCTTC.

This chain links TRBV11-3 with TRBJ2-1, with D unclear. Deletions cut 5 bases from V and 6 bases from J, with 11 bases between. CDR1 and CDR2 (germline): SGHNT, YENEEA. This CDR3 has 13 residues. CDR3 amino acids: CASSPSGVNEQFF. The CDR3 nucleotides read TGTGCCAGCAGCCCTAGTGGCGTCAATGAGCAGTTCTTC.

This chain connects TRBV5-5 to TRBJ1-1; D ambiguous. Trimming removed 1 base from V and 7 bases from J, with 11 bases in between. Germline V lookup: CDR1 SGHKS, CDR2 YYEKEE (reference sequence). The length of the CDR3 is 13 residues. The CDR3 sequence: CASSLTRRLEAFF. The CDR3 DNA sequence: TGTGCCAGCAGCTTGACGAGACGACTTGAAGCTTTCTTT.

This chain uses TRBV5-4 with TRBJ2-7; TRBD2 matches 10 bases. The CDR3 loop spans 14 amino acids. V trimming: 2 bases; J trimming: 3 bases; junction bases outside the gene matches: 2. CDR1 is SGHNT and CDR2 is YYREEE in the germline V gene (reference sequence). This CDR3 is CASSFASGSYEQYF. The CDR3 DNA is TGTGCCAGCAGCTTTGCTAGCGGGAGCTACGAGCAGTACTTC.

The chain combines TRBV10-3 with TRBJ1-5; 7 bases agree with TRBD1. The CDR3 is made up of 13 amino acids. J lost 5 bases, V lost 4 bases, and 2 bases had no gene match. CDR1 is ENHRY, CDR2 SYGVKD, per germline. CDR3 sequence (DNA): TGTGCCATCAGTGCCACAGGGGATCAGCCCCAGCATTTT. It encodes CAISATGDQPQHF.